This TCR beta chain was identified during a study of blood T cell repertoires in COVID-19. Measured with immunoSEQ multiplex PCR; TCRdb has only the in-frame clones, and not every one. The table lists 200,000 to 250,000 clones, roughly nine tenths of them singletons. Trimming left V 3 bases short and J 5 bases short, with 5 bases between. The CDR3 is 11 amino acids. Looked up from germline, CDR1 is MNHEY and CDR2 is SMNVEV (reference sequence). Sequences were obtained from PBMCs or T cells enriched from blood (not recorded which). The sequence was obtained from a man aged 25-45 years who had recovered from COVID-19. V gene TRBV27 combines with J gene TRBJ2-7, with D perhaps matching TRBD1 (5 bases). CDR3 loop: CASSFRDEQYF. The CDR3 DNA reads TGTGCCAGCAGTTTCAGGGACGAGCAGTACTTC.